This T cell receptor (beta chain) was documented in a study of CXCR3-negative and CXCR3-positive naive CD8 T cells. This CDR3 region has 16 residues. Germline V CDR1 and CDR2: SGHTA, FQGNSA. Note on this clonotype: Its antigen remains unknown.

UMI-labeled 5' RACE TRB cDNA libraries were prepared from the cells. TCRdb reprocessed the 5' RACE reads, with one entry per CDR3 protein and no DNA. The repertoire table contains about 110,000 distinct CDR3 sequences. Whole-study findings and limits: Hydrophobicity of TRB CDR3s was greater in CXCR3-positive naive cells than in CXCR3-negative naive cells. Each naive subset displayed comparably high diversity, whereas memory CD8+ cells displayed much lower diversity.

The receptor comes from a human donor in good health. Some clones in this sample may be carry-over from other donors' samples. V is TRBV7-2 and J is TRBJ2-5; TCRdb gives TRBD1 as the D gene, but with no DNA this cannot be confirmed. The sequencing input was naive CXCR3+ CD8+ T cells from blood. Noted subset: CD45RO-CCR7+CD27+CD95- naive CD8+ T cells expressing CXCR3 (TNR3+). CDR3 sequence: CASSHGQGMFKETQYF.